Included here is one T cell receptor beta chain sequence, with context. CDR3 length: 18 amino acids. V lost 4 bases to trimming and J lost 5 bases; unmatched junction nucleotides: 16. CDR1 is SGHVS and CDR2 is FQNEAQ in the germline V gene. Original handling: The authors estimated nucleated cell counts from reference gene primer amplification. TCRdb's copy holds only in-frame clones and misses some; the assay was immunoSEQ multiplex PCR. Clonal size and the V and J genes are those of that table, whereas D and trimming came from the DNA. The profile shows 200,000 to 300,000 clones, 70% to 90% of them singletons. Seattle enrolled patients during active infection and tracked them longitudinally. The data were obtained in a study of blood T cell repertoires in COVID-19. Study context: COVID-19 samples, acute and convalescent, were from the United States, Italy and Spain. T cells, B-cell-depleted T cells, or PBMCs provided the cDNA or gDNA that served as material.

Sample: peripheral blood. The origin of this receptor is a woman aged 60 to 75 with COVID-19, enrolled during active disease. This chain joins TRBV7-8 and TRBJ2-1, with 8 positions matching TRBD2. CDR3 amino acids: CASSSHSGISNFDNEQFF. DNA for the CDR3: TGTGCCAGCAGCTCACATAGCGGGATATCCAACTTTGACAATGAGCAGTTCTTC.